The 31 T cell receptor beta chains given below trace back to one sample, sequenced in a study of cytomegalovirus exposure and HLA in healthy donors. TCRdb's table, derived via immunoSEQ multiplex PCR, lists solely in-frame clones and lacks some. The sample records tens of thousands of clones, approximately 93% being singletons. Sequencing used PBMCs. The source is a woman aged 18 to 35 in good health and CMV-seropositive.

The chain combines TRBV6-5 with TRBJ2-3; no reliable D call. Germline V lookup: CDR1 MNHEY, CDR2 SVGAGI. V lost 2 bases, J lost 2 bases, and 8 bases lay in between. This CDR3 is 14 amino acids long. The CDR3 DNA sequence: TGTGCCAGCAGTTACGGGCGACCCACAGATACGCAGTATTTT. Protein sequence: CASSYGRPTDTQYF.

The CDR3 region is CASRPGAHTEAFF. The CDR3 DNA reads TGTGCCAGCCGTCCAGGGGCGCACACTGAAGCTTTCTTT. The V call is TRBV28, the J call TRBJ1-1; D is possibly TRBD1 (6 bases). The CDR3 runs to 13 residues. Trimming took off 8 bases at V and 3 bases at J, with 13 bases between the two ends. CDR1 MDHEN and CDR2 SYDVKM come from the germline V gene.

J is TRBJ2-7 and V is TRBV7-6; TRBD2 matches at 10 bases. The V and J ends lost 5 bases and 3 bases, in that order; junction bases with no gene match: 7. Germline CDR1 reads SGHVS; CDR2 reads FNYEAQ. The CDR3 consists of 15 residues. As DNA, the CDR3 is TGTGCCAGCAGCCCTGGGACTAGCGATTACTACGAGCAGTACTTC. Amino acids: CASSPGTSDYYEQYF.

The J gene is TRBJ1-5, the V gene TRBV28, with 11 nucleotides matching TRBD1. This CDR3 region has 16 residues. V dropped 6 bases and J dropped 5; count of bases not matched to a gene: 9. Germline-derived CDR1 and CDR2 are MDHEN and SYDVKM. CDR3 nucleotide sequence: TGTGCCAGCAGCACCGGGACAGGGGGGAGTTATCAGCCCCAGCATTTT. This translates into CASSTGTGGSYQPQHF. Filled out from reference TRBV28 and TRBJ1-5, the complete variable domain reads DVKVTQSSRYLVKRTGEKVFLECVQDMDHENMFWYRQDPGLGLRLIYFSYDVKMKEKGDIPEGYSVSREKKERFSLILESASTNQTSMYLCASSTGTGGSYQPQHFGDGTRLSIL.

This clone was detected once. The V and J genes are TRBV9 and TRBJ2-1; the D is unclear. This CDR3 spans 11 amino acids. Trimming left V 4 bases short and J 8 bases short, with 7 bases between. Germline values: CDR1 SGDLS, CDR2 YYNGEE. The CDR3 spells CASSTSDEQFF. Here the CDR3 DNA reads TGTGCCAGCAGCACATCAGATGAGCAGTTCTTC. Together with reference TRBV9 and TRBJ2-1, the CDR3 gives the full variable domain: DSGVTQTPKHLITATGQRVTLRCSPRSGDLSVYWYQQSLDQGLQFLIQYYNGEERAKGNILERFSAQQFPDLHSELNLSSLELGDSALYFCASSTSDEQFFGPGTRLTVL.

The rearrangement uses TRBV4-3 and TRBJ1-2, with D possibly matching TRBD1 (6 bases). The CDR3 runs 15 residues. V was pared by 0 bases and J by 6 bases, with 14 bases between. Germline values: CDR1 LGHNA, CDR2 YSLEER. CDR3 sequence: CASSQEFSGVNGYTF. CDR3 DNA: TGCGCCAGCAGCCAAGAATTTTCAGGGGTAAATGGCTACACCTTC.

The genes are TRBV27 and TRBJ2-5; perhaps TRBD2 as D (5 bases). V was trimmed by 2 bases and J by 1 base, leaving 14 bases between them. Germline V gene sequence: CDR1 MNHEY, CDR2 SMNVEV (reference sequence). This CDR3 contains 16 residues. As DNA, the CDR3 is TGTGCCAGCAGTTTAGGGGAGAACCTTTCCCAAGAGACCCAGTACTTC. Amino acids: CASSLGENLSQETQYF.

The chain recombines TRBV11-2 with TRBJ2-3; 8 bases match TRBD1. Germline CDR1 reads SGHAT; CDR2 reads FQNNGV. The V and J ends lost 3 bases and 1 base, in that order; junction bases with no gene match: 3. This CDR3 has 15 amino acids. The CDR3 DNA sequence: TGTGCCAGCAGCTTCTTGACAGGGGGCACAGATACGCAGTATTTT. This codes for CASSFLTGGTDTQYF.

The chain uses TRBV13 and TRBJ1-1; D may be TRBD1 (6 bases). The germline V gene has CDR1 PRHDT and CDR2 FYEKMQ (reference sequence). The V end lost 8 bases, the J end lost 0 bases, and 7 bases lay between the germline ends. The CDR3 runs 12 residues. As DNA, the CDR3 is TGTGCCAGCGAGGGGGTGAACACTGAAGCTTTCTTT. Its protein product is CASEGVNTEAFF. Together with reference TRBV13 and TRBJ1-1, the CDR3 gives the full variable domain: AAGVIQSPRHLIKEKRETATLKCYPIPRHDTVYWYQQGPGQDPQFLISFYEKMQSDKGSIPDRFSAQQFSDYHSELNMSSLELGDSALYFCASEGVNTEAFFGQGTRLTVV.

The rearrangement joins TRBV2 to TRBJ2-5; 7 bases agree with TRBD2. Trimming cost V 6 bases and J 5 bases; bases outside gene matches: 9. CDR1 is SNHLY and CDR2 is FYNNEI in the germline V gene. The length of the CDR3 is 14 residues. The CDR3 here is CASRRRLALETQYF. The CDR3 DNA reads TGTGCCAGCAGGCGGCGACTAGCTTTGGAGACCCAGTACTTC.

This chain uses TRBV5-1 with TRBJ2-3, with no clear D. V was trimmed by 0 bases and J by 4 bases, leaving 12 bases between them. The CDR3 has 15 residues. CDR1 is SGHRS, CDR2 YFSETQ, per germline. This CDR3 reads CASSLDVSAADTQYF. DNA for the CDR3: TGCGCCAGCAGCTTGGATGTCTCCGCGGCAGATACGCAGTATTTT.

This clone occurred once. The CDR3, as DNA: TGTGCCAGCAGTGAAGAGGCGGGGGTAGGCGGGGAGCTGTTTTTT. Translated, it gives CASSEEAGVGGELFF. The V gene is TRBV6-1, the J gene TRBJ2-2; 7 bases map to TRBD2. CDR3 length: 15 amino acids. Germline assignment: CDR1 MNHNS and CDR2 SASEGT. The junction had 6 bases not matched to a gene; V was cut back by 1 base and J by 7 bases.

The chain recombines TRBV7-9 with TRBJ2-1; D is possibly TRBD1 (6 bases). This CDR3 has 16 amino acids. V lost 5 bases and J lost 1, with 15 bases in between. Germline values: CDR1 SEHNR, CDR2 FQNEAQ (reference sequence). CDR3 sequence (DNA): TGTGCCAGCAGCCCCGCTGAGGGGGATTCCTACAATGAGCAGTTCTTC. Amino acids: CASSPAEGDSYNEQFF. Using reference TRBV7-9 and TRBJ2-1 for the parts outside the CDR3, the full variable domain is DTGVSQNPRHKITKRGQNVTFRCDPISEHNRLYWYRQTLGQGPEFLTYFQNEAQLEKSRLLSDRFSAERPKGSFSTLEIQRTEQGDSAMYLCASSPAEGDSYNEQFFGPGTRLTVL.

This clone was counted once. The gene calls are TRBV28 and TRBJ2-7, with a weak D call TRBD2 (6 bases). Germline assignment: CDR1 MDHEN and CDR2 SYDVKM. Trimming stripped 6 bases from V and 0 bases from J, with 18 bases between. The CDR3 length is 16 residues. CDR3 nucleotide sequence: TGTGCCAGCAGGCCGTGGGTAGCGGTAAGCTCCTACGAGCAGTACTTC. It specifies CASRPWVAVSSYEQYF.

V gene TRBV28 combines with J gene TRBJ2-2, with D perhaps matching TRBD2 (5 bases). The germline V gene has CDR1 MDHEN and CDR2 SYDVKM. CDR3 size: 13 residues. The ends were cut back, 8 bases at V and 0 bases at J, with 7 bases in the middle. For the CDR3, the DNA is TGTGCCAGCTGGGAGACGAACACCGGGGAGCTGTTTTTT. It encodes CASWETNTGELFF.

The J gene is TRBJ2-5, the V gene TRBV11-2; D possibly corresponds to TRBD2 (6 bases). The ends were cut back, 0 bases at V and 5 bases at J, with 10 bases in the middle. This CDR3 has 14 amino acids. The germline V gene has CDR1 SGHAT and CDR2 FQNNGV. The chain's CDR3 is CASSLDGGYETQYF. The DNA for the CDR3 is TGTGCCAGCAGCTTAGATGGGGGGTATGAGACCCAGTACTTC.

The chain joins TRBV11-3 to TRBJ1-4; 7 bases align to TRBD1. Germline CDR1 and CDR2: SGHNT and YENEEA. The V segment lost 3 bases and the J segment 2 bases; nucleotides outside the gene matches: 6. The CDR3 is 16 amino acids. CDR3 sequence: CASSFDREATNEKLFF. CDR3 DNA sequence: TGTGCCAGCAGCTTCGACAGGGAGGCGACTAATGAAAAACTGTTTTTT.

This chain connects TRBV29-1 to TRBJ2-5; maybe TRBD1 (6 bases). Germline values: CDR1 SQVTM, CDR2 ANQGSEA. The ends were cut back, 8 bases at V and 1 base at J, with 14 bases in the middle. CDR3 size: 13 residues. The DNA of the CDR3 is TGCAGCTTCGCAACAGGGCTCCAAGAGACCCAGTACTTC. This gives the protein CSFATGLQETQYF.

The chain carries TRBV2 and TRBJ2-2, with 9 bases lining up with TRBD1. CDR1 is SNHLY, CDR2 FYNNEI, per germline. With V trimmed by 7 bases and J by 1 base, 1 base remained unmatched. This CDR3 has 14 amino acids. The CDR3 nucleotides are TGTGCCAGCATGGGACAGGGGAACACCGGGGAGCTGTTTTTT. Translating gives CASMGQGNTGELFF.

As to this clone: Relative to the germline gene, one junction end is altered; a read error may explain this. CDR3 sequence (DNA): TGTGCCATCAGTGCGCCGGGACGGGGACAGTTTGAGGAGTTCTTC. Translated, it gives CAISAPGRGQFEEFF. The rearrangement uses TRBV10-3 and TRBJ2-1; 7 bases are a match to TRBD1. Germline CDR1 ENHRY, CDR2 SYGVKD. The CDR3 has 15 residues.

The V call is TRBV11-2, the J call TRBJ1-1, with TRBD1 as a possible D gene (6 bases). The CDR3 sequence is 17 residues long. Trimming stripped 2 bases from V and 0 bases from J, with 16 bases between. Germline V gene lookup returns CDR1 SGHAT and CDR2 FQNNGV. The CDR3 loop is CASSLRGGGLLNTEAFF. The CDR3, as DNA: TGTGCCAGCAGCTTAAGGGGGGGTGGACTCTTGAACACTGAAGCTTTCTTT.

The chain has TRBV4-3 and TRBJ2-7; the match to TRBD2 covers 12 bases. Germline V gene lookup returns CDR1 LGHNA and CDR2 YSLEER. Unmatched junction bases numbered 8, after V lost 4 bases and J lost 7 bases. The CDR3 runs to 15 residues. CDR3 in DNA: TGCGCCAGCAGCCTCCTTTCGACTAGCGGGGGTGAGCAGTACTTC. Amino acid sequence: CASSLLSTSGGEQYF.

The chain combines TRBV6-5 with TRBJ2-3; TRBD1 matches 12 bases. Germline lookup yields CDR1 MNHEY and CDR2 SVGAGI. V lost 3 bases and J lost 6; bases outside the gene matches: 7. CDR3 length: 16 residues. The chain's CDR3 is CASSYLGTGGVDTQYF. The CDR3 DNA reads TGTGCCAGCAGTTATTTAGGGACAGGGGGCGTCGATACGCAGTATTTT.

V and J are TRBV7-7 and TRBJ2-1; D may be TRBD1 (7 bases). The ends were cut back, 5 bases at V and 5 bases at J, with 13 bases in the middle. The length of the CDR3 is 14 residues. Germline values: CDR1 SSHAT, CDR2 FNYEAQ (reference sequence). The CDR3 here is CASSPSGGNNEQFF. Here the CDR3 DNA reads TGTGCCAGCAGCCCATCAGGGGGGAACAATGAGCAGTTCTTC.

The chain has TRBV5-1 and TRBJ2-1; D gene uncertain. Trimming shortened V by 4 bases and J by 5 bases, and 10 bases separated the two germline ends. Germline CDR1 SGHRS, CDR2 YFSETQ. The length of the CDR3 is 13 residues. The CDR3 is CASSLGSNNEQFF. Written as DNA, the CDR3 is TGCGCCAGCAGCCTGGGATCTAACAATGAGCAGTTCTTC. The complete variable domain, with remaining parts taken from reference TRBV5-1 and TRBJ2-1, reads KAGVTQTPRYLIKTRGQQVTLSCSPISGHRSVSWYQQTPGQGLQFLFEYFSETQRNKGNFPGRFSGRQFSNSRSEMNVSTLELGDSALYLCASSLGSNNEQFFGPGTRLTVL.

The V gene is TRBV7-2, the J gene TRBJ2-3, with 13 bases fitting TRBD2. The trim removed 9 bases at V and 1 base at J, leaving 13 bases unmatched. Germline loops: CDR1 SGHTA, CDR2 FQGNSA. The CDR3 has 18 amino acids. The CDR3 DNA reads TGTGCCAGTCGGGCCGGACTAGCGGGAGTGGGGGGCACAGATACGCAGTATTTT. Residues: CASRAGLAGVGGTDTQYF.

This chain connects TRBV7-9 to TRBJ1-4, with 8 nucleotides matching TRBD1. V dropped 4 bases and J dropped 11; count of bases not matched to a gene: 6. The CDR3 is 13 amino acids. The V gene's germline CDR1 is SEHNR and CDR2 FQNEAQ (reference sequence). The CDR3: CASSSGQGEKLFF. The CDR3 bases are TGTGCCAGCAGCTCTGGACAGGGTGAGAAACTGTTTTTT. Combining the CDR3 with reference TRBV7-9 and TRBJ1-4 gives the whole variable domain DTGVSQNPRHKITKRGQNVTFRCDPISEHNRLYWYRQTLGQGPEFLTYFQNEAQLEKSRLLSDRFSAERPKGSFSTLEIQRTEQGDSAMYLCASSSGQGEKLFFGSGTQLSVL.

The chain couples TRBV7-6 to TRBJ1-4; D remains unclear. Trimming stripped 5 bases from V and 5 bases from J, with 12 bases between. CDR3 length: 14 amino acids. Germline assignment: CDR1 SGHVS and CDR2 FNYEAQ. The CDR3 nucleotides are TGTGCCAGCAGCCCGAGCGTACGAAATGAAAAACTGTTTTTT. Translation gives CASSPSVRNEKLFF.

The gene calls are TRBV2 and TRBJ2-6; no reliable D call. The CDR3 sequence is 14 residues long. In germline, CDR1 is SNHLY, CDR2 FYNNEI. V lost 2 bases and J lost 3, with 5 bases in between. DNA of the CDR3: TGTGCCAGCAGTGAATCGGGTGGGGCCAACGTCCTGACTTTC. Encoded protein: CASSESGGANVLTF.

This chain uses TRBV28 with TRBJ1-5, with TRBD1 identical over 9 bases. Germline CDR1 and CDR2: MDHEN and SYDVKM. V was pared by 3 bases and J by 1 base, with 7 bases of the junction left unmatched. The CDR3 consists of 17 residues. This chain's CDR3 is CASSFRTGALSNQPQHF. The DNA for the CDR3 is TGTGCCAGCAGTTTTCGGACAGGGGCCTTAAGCAATCAGCCCCAGCATTTT.

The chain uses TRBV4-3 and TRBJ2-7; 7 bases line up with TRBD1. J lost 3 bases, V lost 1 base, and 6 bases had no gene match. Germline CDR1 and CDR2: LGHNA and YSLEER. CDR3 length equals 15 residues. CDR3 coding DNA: TGCGCCAGCAGCCAAGTCGGGACAGACCTCTACGAGCAGTACTTC. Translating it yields CASSQVGTDLYEQYF.